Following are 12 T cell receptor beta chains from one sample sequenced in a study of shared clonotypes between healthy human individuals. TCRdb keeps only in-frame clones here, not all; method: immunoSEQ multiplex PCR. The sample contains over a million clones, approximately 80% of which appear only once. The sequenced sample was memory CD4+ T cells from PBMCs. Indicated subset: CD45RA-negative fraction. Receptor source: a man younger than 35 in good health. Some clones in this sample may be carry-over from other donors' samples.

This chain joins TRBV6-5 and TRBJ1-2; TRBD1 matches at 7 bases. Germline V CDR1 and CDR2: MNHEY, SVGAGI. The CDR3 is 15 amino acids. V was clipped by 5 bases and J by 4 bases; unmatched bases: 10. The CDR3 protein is CASSISTGEAYGYTF. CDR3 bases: TGTGCCAGCAGTATCTCAACAGGGGAGGCCTATGGCTACACCTTC.

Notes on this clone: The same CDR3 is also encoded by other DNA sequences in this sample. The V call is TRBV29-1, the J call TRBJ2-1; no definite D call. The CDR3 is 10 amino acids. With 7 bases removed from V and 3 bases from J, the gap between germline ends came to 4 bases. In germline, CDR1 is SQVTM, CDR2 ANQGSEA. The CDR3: CSARYNEQFF. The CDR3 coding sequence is TGCAGCGCCCGCTACAATGAGCAGTTCTTC.

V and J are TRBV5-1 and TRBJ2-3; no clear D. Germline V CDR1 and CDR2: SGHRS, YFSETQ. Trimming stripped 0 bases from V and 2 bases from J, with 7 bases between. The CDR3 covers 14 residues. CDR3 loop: CASSLVQTTDTQYF. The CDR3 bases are TGCGCCAGCAGCTTGGTACAGACCACAGATACGCAGTATTTT.

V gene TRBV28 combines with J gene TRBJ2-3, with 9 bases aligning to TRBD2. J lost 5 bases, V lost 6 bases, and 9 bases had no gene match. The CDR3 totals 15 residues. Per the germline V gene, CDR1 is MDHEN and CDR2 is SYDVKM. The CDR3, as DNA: TGTGCCAGCAGAACTCAAAGCGGGAGGAGAGATACGCAGTATTTT. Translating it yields CASRTQSGRRDTQYF.

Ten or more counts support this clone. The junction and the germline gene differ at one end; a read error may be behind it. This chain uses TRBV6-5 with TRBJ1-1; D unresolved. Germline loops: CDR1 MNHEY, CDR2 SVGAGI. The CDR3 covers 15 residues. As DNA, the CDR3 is TGTGCCAGCAGCTACTCCCATGGGATGAACACTGAAGCTTTCTTT. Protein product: CASSYSHGMNTEAFF.

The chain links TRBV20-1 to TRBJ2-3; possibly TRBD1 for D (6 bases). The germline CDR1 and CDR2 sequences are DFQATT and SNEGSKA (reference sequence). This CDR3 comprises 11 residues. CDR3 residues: CSGQITDTQYF. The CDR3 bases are TGCAGCGGACAGATCACAGATACGCAGTATTTT.

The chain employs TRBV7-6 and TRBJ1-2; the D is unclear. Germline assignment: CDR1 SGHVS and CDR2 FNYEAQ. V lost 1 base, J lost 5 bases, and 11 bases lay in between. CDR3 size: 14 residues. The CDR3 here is CASSLDPGGYGYTF. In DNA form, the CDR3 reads TGTGCCAGCAGCTTAGACCCGGGAGGTTATGGCTACACCTTC.

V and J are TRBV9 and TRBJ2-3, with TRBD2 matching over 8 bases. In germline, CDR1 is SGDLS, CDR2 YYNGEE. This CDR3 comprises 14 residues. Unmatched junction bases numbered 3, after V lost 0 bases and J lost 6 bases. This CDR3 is CASSVAAGGDTQYF. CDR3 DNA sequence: TGTGCCAGCAGCGTAGCGGCGGGAGGCGATACGCAGTATTTT.

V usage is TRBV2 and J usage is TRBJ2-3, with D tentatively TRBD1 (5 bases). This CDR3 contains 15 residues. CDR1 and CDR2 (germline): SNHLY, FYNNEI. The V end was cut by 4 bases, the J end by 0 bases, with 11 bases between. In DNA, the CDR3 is TGTGCCAGCAGTGGGGGCAGAACTAGCACAGATACGCAGTATTTT. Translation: CASSGGRTSTDTQYF.

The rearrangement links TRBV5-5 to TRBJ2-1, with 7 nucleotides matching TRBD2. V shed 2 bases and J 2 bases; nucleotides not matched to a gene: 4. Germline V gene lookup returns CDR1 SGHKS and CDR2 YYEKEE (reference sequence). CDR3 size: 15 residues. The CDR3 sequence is CASSFGGRTYNEQFF. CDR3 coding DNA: TGTGCCAGCAGCTTCGGCGGGAGAACCTACAATGAGCAGTTCTTC.

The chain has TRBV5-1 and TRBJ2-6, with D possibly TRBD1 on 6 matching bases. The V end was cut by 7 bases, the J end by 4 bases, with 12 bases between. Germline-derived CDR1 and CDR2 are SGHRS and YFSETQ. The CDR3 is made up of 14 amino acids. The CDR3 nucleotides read TGCGCCAGCGACACAGGGCTAGGGGCCAACGTCCTGACTTTC. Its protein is CASDTGLGANVLTF.

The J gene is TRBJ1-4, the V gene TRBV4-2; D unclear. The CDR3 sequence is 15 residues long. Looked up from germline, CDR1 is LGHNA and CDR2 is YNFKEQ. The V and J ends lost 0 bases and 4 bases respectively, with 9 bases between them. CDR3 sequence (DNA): TGTGCCAGCAGCCAAGAGAGGCTCGGTAATGAAAAACTGTTTTTT. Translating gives CASSQERLGNEKLFF.